The subject of this entry is one T cell receptor beta chain. Its antigen remains unidentified. The germline V gene encodes CDR1 SQVTM and CDR2 ANQGSEA. This CDR3 is 13 amino acids long. V lost 7 bases to trimming and J lost 4 bases; unmatched junction nucleotides: 4. The data originate from a study of T cell clonotyping in hematopoietic cell transplantation. Study-level findings and limits: No sorting was done, leaving CD4 and CD8 contributions mixed. Broader posttransplant TCR repertoire diversity was predicted by graft donor and pretransplant recipient Inverse Simpson Index values.

Sequenced by immunoSEQ multiplex PCR; TCRdb stores in-frame clones only, minus some. The sample yields about 19,000 clones, around 80% seen once. This TCR derives from a man in his sixties in good health. Some clones in this sample may be carry-over from other donors' samples. V and J are TRBV29-1 and TRBJ2-7; 13 bases are shared with TRBD2. The sequenced sample was peripheral blood mononuclear cells. DNA for the CDR3: TGCAGCGCCCGGACTAGCGGGGGTTACGAGCAGTACTTC. Encoded protein: CSARTSGGYEQYF.